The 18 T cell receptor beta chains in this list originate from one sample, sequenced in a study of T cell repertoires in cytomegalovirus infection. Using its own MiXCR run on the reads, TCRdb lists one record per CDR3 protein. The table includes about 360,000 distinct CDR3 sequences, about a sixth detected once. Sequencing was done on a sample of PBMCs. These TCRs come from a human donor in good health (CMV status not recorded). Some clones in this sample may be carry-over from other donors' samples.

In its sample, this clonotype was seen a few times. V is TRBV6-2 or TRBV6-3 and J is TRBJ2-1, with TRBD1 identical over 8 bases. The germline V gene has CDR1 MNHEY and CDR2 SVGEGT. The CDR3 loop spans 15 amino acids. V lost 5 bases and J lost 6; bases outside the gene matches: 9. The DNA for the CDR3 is TGTGCCAGCAGTCAAAGCGGACAGGGAGGCAATGAGCAGTTCTTC. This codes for CASSQSGQGGNEQFF.

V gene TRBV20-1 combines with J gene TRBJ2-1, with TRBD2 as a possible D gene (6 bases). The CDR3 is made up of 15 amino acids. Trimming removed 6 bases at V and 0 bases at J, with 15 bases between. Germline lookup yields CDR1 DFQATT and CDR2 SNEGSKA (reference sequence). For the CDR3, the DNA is TGCAGTGCGGGGAGGCTCGCTAGCTCCTACAATGAGCAGTTCTTC. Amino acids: CSAGRLASSYNEQFF.

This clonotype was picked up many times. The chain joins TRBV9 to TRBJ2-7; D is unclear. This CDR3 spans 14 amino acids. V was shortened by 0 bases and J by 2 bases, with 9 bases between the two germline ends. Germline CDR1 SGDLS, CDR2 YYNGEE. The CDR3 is CASSVGGSPYEQYF. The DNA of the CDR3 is TGTGCCAGCAGCGTAGGTGGTTCCCCCTACGAGCAGTACTTC. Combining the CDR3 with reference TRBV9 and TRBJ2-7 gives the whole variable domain DSGVTQTPKHLITATGQRVTLRCSPRSGDLSVYWYQQSLDQGLQFLIQYYNGEERAKGNILERFSAQQFPDLHSELNLSSLELGDSALYFCASSVGGSPYEQYFGPGTRLTVT.

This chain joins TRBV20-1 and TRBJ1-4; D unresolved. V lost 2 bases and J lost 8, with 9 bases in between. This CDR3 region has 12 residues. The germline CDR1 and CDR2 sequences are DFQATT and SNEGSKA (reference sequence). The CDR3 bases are TGCAGTGCTAGAAAGGGTTGGGAAAAACTGTTTTTT. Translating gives CSARKGWEKLFF.

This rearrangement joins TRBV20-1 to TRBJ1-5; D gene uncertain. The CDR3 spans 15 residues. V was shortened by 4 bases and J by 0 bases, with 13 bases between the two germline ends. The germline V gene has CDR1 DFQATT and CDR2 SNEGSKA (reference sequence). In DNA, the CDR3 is TGCAGTGCTATGAGGGTCGGTCGTAGCAATCAGCCCCAGCATTTT. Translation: CSAMRVGRSNQPQHF.

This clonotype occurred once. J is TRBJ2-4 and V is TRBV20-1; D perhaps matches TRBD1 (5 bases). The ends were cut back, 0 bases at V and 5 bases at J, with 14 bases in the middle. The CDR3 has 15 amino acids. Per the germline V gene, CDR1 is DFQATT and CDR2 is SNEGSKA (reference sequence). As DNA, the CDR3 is TGCAGTGCTAGAGATCTGGCGACAGACGAAAACATTCAGTACTTC. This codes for CSARDLATDENIQYF.

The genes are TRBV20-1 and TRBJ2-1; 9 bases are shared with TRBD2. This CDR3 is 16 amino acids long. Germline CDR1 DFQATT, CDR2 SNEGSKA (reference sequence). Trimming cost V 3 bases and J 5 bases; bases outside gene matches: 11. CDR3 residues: CSARPPGTSHDNEQFF. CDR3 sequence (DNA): TGCAGTGCTAGGCCCCCCGGGACTAGCCATGACAATGAGCAGTTCTTC.

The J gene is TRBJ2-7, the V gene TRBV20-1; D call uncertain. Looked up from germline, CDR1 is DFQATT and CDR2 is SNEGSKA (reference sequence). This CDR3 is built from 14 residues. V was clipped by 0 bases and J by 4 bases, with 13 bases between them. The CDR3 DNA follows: TGCAGTGCTAGAGATCGACCCCGTGGGTACGAGCAGTACTTC. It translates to CSARDRPRGYEQYF.

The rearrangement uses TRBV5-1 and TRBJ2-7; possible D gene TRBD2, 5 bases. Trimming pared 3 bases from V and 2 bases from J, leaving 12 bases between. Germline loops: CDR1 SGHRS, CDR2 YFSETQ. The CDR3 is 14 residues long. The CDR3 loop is CASSSLGGPYEQYF. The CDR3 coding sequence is TGCGCCAGCAGCTCCCTAGGAGGCCCCTACGAGCAGTACTTC.

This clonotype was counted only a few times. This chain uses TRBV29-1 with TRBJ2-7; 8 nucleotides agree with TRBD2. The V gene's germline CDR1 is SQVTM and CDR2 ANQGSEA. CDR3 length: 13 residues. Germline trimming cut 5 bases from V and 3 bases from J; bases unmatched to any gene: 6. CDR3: CSVRPGGIYEQYF. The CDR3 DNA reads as TGCAGCGTTCGGCCGGGGGGGATCTACGAGCAGTACTTC.

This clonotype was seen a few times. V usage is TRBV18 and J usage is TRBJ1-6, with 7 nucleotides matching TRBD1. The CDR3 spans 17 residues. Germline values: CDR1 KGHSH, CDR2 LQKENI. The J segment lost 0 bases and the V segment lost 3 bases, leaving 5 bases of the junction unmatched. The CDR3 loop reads CASSPPDRDSYNSPLHF. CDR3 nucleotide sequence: TGTGCCAGCTCACCTCCCGACAGGGACTCCTATAATTCACCCCTCCACTTT.

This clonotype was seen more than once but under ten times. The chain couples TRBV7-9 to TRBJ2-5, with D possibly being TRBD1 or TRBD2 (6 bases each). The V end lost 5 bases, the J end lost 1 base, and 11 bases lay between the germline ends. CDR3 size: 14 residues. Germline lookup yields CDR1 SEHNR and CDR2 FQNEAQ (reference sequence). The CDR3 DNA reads TGTGCCAGCAGCGCGGGGACACTCCAAGAGACCCAGTACTTC. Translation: CASSAGTLQETQYF.

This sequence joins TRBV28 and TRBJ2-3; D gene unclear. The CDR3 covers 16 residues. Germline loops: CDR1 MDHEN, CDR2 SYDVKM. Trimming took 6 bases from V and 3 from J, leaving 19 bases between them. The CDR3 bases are TGTGCCAGCAGCCTTCCCACAGATGGGGTAACAGATACGCAGTATTTT. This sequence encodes CASSLPTDGVTDTQYF. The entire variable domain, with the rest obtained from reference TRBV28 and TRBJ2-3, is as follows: DVKVTQSSRYLVKRTGEKVFLECVQDMDHENMFWYRQDPGLGLRLIYFSYDVKMKEKGDIPEGYSVSREKKERFSLILESASTNQTSMYLCASSLPTDGVTDTQYFGPGTRLTVL.

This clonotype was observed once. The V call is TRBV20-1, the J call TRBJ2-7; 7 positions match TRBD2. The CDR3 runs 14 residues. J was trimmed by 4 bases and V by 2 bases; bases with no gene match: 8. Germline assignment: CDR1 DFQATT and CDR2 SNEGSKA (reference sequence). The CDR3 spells CSARFYGGSYEQYF. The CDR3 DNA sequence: TGCAGTGCTAGATTCTACGGGGGGAGTTACGAGCAGTACTTC.

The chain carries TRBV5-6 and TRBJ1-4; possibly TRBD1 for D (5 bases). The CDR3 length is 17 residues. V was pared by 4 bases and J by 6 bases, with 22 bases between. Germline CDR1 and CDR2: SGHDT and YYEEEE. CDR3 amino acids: CASSDEPGPRWDEKLFF. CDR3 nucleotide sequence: TGTGCCAGCAGCGATGAGCCGGGACCACGGTGGGATGAAAAACTGTTTTTT.

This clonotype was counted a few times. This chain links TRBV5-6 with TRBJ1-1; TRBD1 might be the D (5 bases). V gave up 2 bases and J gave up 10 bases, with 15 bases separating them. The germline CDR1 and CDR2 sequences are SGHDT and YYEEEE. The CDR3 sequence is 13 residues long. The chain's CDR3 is CASSFNRGEGAFF. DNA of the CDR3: TGTGCCAGCAGCTTTAATAGGGGAGAAGGAGCTTTCTTT.

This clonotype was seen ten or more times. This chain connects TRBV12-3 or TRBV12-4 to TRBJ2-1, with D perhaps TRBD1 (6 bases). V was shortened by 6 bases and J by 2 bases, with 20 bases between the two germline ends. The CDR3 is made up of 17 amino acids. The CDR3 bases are TGTGCCAGCAGATCTCAGACAGGTCCGGCCGCCTACAATGAGCAGTTCTTC. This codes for CASRSQTGPAAYNEQFF.

The CDR3 coding sequence is TGCGCCAGCGGGGGAGGAGTAGGCACAGATACGCAGTATTTT. As protein: CASGGGVGTDTQYF. The chain carries TRBV10-2 and TRBJ2-3, with D possibly TRBD2 on 6 matching bases. The V and J ends lost 8 bases and 1 base respectively, with 13 bases between them. The CDR3 runs to 14 residues. Germline CDR1 WSHSY, CDR2 SAAADI.